The entry below gives a single TCR beta chain sequence along with its context. Its antigen is not identified. The sample comes from a study of shared clonotypes between healthy human individuals. Every immunoSEQ plate was one replicate of a subset's evenly spread DNA. Only in-frame clones appear in the TCRdb table, and some are missing; sequencing was by immunoSEQ multiplex PCR. The repertoire holds more than 2 million clones, with 90% to 95% as singletons. Naive CD8 cells lacked CD45RO, underwent positive selection for CCR7 and left out terminally differentiated effector memory CD45RA+ cells. Study outcomes and limitations: Naive CD4 clonotypes overlapped across a handful of donors at roughly 5.1%.

Trimming took 0 bases from V and 1 from J, leaving 10 bases between them. From germline, CDR1 is MNHEY and CDR2 SMNVEV (reference sequence). The CDR3 contains 15 residues. This sequence joins TRBV27 and TRBJ2-7; D unclear. Sequences were obtained from naive CD8+ T cells from PBMCs. This clonotype was sampled from a man aged 18 to 35 in good health. Some clones in this sample may be carry-over from other donors' samples. CDR3 sequence reads: CASSLSNGRSYEQYF. The DNA for the CDR3 is TGTGCCAGCAGTTTATCGAACGGAAGGTCCTACGAGCAGTACTTC.